This is a list of T cell receptor beta chains from one sample in a study of CXCR3-negative and CXCR3-positive naive CD8 T cells. TCRdb reprocessed the 5' RACE reads and keeps a single row for each CDR3 protein, giving no DNA. This listing includes approximately 140,000 distinct CDR3 sequences. The sequenced sample was naive CXCR3+ CD8+ T cells from blood. The receptors derive from a human donor in good health. Some clones in this sample may be carry-over from other donors' samples. The CDR3 runs from the conserved cysteine through the conserved F or W.

j_call: TRBJ2-5; v_call: TRBV7-9; cdr3_aa: CASSLGVQETQYF
j_call: TRBJ2-7; v_call: TRBV2; cdr3_aa: CASSEVVGGSYEQYF
j_call: TRBJ2-5; v_call: TRBV7-9; cdr3_aa: CASRGQETQYF
j_call: TRBJ1-1; v_call: TRBV20-1; cdr3_aa: CSARMGGTEAFF
j_call: TRBJ2-1; v_call: TRBV25-1; cdr3_aa: CASSEYWEQFF
j_call: TRBJ1-4; v_call: TRBV29-1; cdr3_aa: CSVPGATNEKLFF
j_call: TRBJ2-3; v_call: TRBV12-5; cdr3_aa: CASGWGTDTQYF
j_call: TRBJ2-5; v_call: TRBV29-1; cdr3_aa: CSVENGYQETQYF
j_call: TRBJ2-7; v_call: TRBV4-3; cdr3_aa: CASSQDGYRDSPYEQYF
j_call: TRBJ2-5; v_call: TRBV20-1; cdr3_aa: CSARGHDGSQETQYF
j_call: TRBJ2-3; v_call: TRBV15; cdr3_aa: CATSRDRPGDTQYF
j_call: TRBJ2-7; v_call: TRBV14; cdr3_aa: CASGQPDREYEQYF
j_call: TRBJ1-1; v_call: TRBV29-1; cdr3_aa: CSVEDLGLLNTEAFF
j_call: TRBJ1-4; v_call: TRBV5-1; cdr3_aa: CASSLTIGNEKLFF
j_call: TRBJ2-7; v_call: TRBV2; cdr3_aa: CASSDTSSSYEQYF
j_call: TRBJ2-7; v_call: TRBV12-3/TRBV12-4; cdr3_aa: CASSGGTSVSYEQYF
j_call: TRBJ2-7; v_call: TRBV7-9; cdr3_aa: CASSYSLAGLVAAAYEQYF
j_call: TRBJ1-2; v_call: TRBV7-9; cdr3_aa: CASSRETTNYGYTF
j_call: TRBJ2-1; v_call: TRBV20-1; cdr3_aa: CSLFSGTTQEQFF
j_call: TRBJ2-7; v_call: TRBV12-3/TRBV12-4; cdr3_aa: CASSIGTGSNYEQYF
j_call: TRBJ2-2; v_call: TRBV3-1; cdr3_aa: CASSQSISAGELFF
j_call: TRBJ1-1; v_call: TRBV9; cdr3_aa: CASSVFGGPGAEAFF
j_call: TRBJ1-1; v_call: TRBV30; cdr3_aa: CAWSDYRGGNTEAFF
j_call: TRBJ2-1; v_call: TRBV7-9; cdr3_aa: CASSSRILTSGAYNEQFF
j_call: TRBJ1-1; v_call: TRBV7-9; cdr3_aa: CASSLNRGPNTEAFF
j_call: TRBJ2-1; v_call: TRBV6-1; cdr3_aa: CASTDWDYSGRGSSYNEQFF
j_call: TRBJ2-3; v_call: TRBV28; cdr3_aa: CASSRLVTDTQYF
j_call: TRBJ2-7; v_call: TRBV20-1; cdr3_aa: CSARDPPGQDFYEQYF